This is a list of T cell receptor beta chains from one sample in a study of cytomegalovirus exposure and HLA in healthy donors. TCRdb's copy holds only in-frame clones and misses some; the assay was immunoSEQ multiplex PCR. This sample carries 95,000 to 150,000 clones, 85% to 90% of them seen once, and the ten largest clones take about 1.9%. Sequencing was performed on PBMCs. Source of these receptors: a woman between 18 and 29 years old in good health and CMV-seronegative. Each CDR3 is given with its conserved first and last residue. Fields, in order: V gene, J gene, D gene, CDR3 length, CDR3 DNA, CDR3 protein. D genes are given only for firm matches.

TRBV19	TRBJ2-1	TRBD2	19	TGTGCCAGTAGTCGATCCGGGACTAGCGGCACCACATCCTACAATGAGCAGTTCTTC	CASSRSGTSGTTSYNEQFF
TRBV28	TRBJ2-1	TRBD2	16	TGTGCCAGCAGTTTTCTCCTAGCGGGAGGGCCCTATGAGCAGTTCTTC	CASSFLLAGGPYEQFF
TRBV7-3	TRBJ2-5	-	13	TGTGCCAGCAGCTTAGGGCTATTCGAGACCCAGTACTTC	CASSLGLFETQYF
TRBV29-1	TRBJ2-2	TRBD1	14	TGCAGCGGTAGGACAGGGTCGAACACCGGGGAGCTGTTTTTT	CSGRTGSNTGELFF
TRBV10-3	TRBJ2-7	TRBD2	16	TGTGCCATCAGGTCGGGGATCAGCGGGGGGTCCTACGAGCAGTACTTC	CAIRSGISGGSYEQYF
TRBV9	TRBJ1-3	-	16	TGTGCCAGCAGCGCCCTTGGACAGAACTCTGGAAACACCATATATTTT	CASSALGQNSGNTIYF
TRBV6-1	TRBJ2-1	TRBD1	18	TGTGCCAGCAGTGAATTGGGGGCCGACAGGGGAAGGTTGAATGAGCAGTTCTTC	CASSELGADRGRLNEQFF
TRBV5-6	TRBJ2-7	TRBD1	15	TGTGCCAGCAGCCCTGGTAGGGGGCCAACCTACGAGCAGTACTTC	CASSPGRGPTYEQYF
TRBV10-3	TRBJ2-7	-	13	TGTGCCATCAGTGTTCCAGGGGCCCGCGAGCAGTACTTC	CAISVPGAREQYF
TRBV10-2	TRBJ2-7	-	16	TGCGCCAGCAGGGGTTTCGGGGACACCCGAACTTACGAGCAGTACTTC	CASRGFGDTRTYEQYF
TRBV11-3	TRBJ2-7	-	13	TGTGCCAGCAGCTTAAGGCAAGGGGGCGAGCAGTACTTC	CASSLRQGGEQYF